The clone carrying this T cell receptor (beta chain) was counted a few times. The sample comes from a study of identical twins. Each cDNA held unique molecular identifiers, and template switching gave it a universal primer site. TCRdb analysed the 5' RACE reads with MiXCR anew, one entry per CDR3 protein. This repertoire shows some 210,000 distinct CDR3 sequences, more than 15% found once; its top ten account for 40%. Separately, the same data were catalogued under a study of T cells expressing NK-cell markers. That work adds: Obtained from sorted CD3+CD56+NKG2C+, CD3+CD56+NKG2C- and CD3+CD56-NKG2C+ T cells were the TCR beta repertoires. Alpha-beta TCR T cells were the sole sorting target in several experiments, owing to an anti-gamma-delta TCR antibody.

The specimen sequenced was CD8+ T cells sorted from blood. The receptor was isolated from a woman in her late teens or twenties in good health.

The CDR3 nucleotides are TGTGCCAGCAGCGCATGGGGCCCCGGGGAGCTGTTTTTT. It yields the protein CASSAWGPGELFF. The chain couples TRBV7-2 to TRBJ2-2; possibly TRBD1 for D (5 bases). Trimming left V 5 bases short and J 6 bases short, with 10 bases between. CDR1 SGHTA and CDR2 FQGNSA come from the germline V gene. The CDR3 is made up of 13 amino acids.